These 2 T cell receptor beta chains were sequenced from one sample in a study of blood T cell repertoires in COVID-19 (dated by TCRdb to the early 2020s). Libraries were prepared through the immunoSEQ multiplex PCR assay. TCRdb's version of the immuneACCESS table is confined to in-frame rearrangements and falls short of the full clone set. An unresolved V gene accounts for under half of the shortfall where checked; the remainder is of unknown origin. The sample has about 54,000 clones on record, 88% of them singletons. The biggest ten clones account for 3.5% of the sample. Sequenced input: peripheral blood. These receptors came from a human donor in a cohort sampled during active COVID-19.

This chain connects TRBV4-1 to TRBJ2-2; possibly TRBD1 for D (6 bases). Germline V CDR1 and CDR2: MGHRA, YSYEKL. Trimming took 3 bases from V and 3 from J, leaving 14 bases between them. The CDR3 has 16 amino acids. CDR3 sequence (DNA): TGCGCCAGCAGCCAGGTTCAGGGGCGGGACACCGGGGAGCTGTTTTTT. Translation gives CASSQVQGRDTGELFF.

This chain links TRBV7-2 with TRBJ2-7, with 7 nucleotides matching TRBD2. Losses at the gene ends were 4 bases for V and 3 bases for J; bases not matched to a gene: 9. Germline V lookup: CDR1 SGHTA, CDR2 FQGNSA. The CDR3 spans 15 residues. The CDR3 region is CASSSRTSSGYEQYF. CDR3 bases: TGTGCCAGCAGCTCCCGTACCTCTAGCGGCTACGAGCAGTACTTC.